This entry is about one T cell receptor beta chain. This CDR3 comprises 15 residues. The ends were cut back, 3 bases at V and 1 base at J, with 12 bases in the middle. Germline CDR1 reads SGHKS; CDR2 reads YYEKEE (reference sequence). This table comes from immunoSEQ multiplex PCR, and its TCRdb copy is limited to in-frame clones, with some not included. The sample yields about 160,000 clones, around 84% seen once. The sample comes from a study of blood T cell repertoires in COVID-19. The sample consisted of peripheral blood. This chain uses TRBV5-5 with TRBJ2-3, with TRBD1 as a possible D gene (5 bases). The clonotype comes from a man between 35 and 55 years old with acute or convalescent COVID-19. CDR3 in amino acids: CASSYLLGGTDTQYF. The CDR3 nucleotides are TGTGCCAGCAGCTATCTTCTAGGGGGCACAGATACGCAGTATTTT.